A selection of T cell receptor beta chains follows, all from one sample in a study of cytomegalovirus exposure and HLA in healthy donors. The data were produced by immunoSEQ multiplex PCR, yet TCRdb's version contains in-frame clones alone and is incomplete. The data contain about 78,000 clones, about 96% of them singletons. Sequencing used PBMCs. The receptor set was obtained from a young man in good health and CMV-seropositive. Each CDR3 is given with its conserved first and last residue. Each record gives: CDR3 protein, CDR3 DNA, clone size, V gene, D gene, J gene. A D gene is named only where the DNA matches it firmly. Part of the rows lack a size; the others show once, few, many or a class for expanded clones.

CSVETGNTEAFF | TGCAGCGTTGAGACGGGAAACACTGAAGCTTTCTTT | - | TRBV29-1 | - | TRBJ1-1
CASRRTVTRLTEAFF | TGTGCCAGCAGACGAACCGTGACCAGGCTCACTGAAGCTTTCTTT | - | TRBV6-5 | - | TRBJ1-1
CASSLLGGPLDTEAFF | TGCGCCAGCAGCTTGTTGGGGGGACCTCTGGACACTGAAGCTTTCTTT | - | TRBV5-1 | - | TRBJ1-1
CASSVGLGAVDEQFF | TGTGCCAGCAGCGTAGGCTTGGGGGCGGTCGATGAGCAGTTCTTC | - | TRBV9 | - | TRBJ2-1
CASSESRNTGELFF | TGTGCCAGCAGTGAATCGAGAAACACCGGGGAGCTGTTTTTT | - | TRBV2 | - | TRBJ2-2
CASSAISGNEQFF | TGCGCCAGCAGCGCAATTTCGGGCAATGAGCAGTTCTTC | - | TRBV5-1 | - | TRBJ2-1
CASSPRSGNTIYF | TGTGCCAGCAGTCCCCGCTCTGGAAACACCATATATTTT | - | TRBV2 | - | TRBJ1-3
CASSLRTGWSHEQYF | TGTGCCAGCTCATTACGGACAGGGTGGAGCCACGAGCAGTACTTC | - | TRBV18 | TRBD1 | TRBJ2-7
CASSLLFPGTGDNEQFF | TGTGCCAGCAGCCTACTCTTCCCTGGGACAGGGGACAATGAGCAGTTCTTC | once | TRBV4-2 | TRBD1 | TRBJ2-1
CASSLVGLVGGETQYF | TGTGCCAGCAGCTTGGTTGGACTAGTGGGGGGAGAGACCCAGTACTTC | - | TRBV5-6 | TRBD2 | TRBJ2-5
CASSSSGRAYEQFF | TGTGCCAGCAGCTCGAGCGGGAGGGCCTATGAGCAGTTCTTC | - | TRBV7-9 | TRBD2 | TRBJ2-1
CASSLDSASGNTIYF | TGTGCCAGCAGCTTAGACAGTGCCTCTGGAAACACCATATATTTT | - | TRBV9 | - | TRBJ1-3
CASKLGQGLNQPQHF | TGTGCCAGCAAACTCGGGCAGGGCCTAAATCAGCCCCAGCATTTT | - | TRBV6-5 | - | TRBJ1-5
CASSSSGSGTGELFF | TGTGCCAGCAGTTCGAGCGGGTCGGGCACCGGGGAGCTGTTTTTT | - | TRBV6-6 | - | TRBJ2-2
CASSVPGHLYEQYF | TGTGCCAGCAGTGTCCCGGGACACCTCTACGAGCAGTACTTC | - | TRBV27 | - | TRBJ2-7
CASSTTGTGGSGYTF | TGTGCCAGTAGTACTACCGGGACAGGGGGCTCTGGCTACACCTTC | - | TRBV19 | TRBD1 | TRBJ1-2
CASSRWGGPLEQYF | TGTGCCAGCAGCCGCTGGGGGGGCCCCCTCGAGCAGTACTTC | - | TRBV27 | - | TRBJ2-7
CASSPAGGPYNEQFF | TGTGCCAGCAGTCCAGCGGGAGGGCCCTACAATGAGCAGTTCTTC | - | TRBV27 | TRBD2 | TRBJ2-1
CASSPRTSGSRETQYF | TGTGCCAGCAGTCCCCGGACTAGCGGGAGTCGAGAGACCCAGTACTTC | - | TRBV27 | TRBD2 | TRBJ2-5
CATSRTRGGGETQYF | TGTGCCACCAGCAGAACGCGCGGAGGTGGAGAGACCCAGTACTTC | - | TRBV15 | - | TRBJ2-5
CAWNEPGLADVYTQYF | TGTGCCTGGAATGAACCGGGACTAGCGGATGTCTATACGCAGTATTTT | - | TRBV30 | TRBD2 | TRBJ2-3
CASSYQAKSEAFF | TGTGCCAGCAGCTACCAAGCCAAGTCTGAAGCTTTCTTT | - | TRBV5-4 | - | TRBJ1-1
CAWSGFSGVAYNEQFF | TGTGCCTGGAGTGGGTTTAGCGGAGTGGCCTACAATGAGCAGTTCTTC | - | TRBV30 | - | TRBJ2-1
CASSPRGEPYNEQFF | TGTGCCAGCAGCCCCCGGGGTGAGCCGTACAATGAGCAGTTCTTC | - | TRBV21-1 | - | TRBJ2-1
CASSILLRGMNTEAFF | TGTGCCAGTAGTATATTGTTGAGGGGGATGAACACTGAAGCTTTCTTT | once | TRBV19 | - | TRBJ1-1
CAISPNGGGQQYF | TGTGCCATCAGCCCCAACGGGGGGGGGCAGCAGTACTTC | once | TRBV10-3 | TRBD2 | TRBJ2-7
CASSLLPEYNEQFF | TGTGCCAGCAGCTTACTCCCAGAATACAATGAGCAGTTCTTC | - | TRBV11-2 | - | TRBJ2-1
CASSRGRYTDTQYF | TGTGCCAGCAGCAGGGGGAGGTACACAGATACGCAGTATTTT | - | TRBV2 | - | TRBJ2-3
CASSREGFRREQFF | TGTGCCAGCAGCAGGGAGGGCTTTCGACGCGAGCAGTTCTTC | - | TRBV7-6 | TRBD2 | TRBJ2-1
CASSLMSGGSSGNTIYF | TGCGCCAGCAGCTTGATGTCAGGGGGTTCCTCTGGAAACACCATATATTTT | - | TRBV5-1 | TRBD1 | TRBJ1-3